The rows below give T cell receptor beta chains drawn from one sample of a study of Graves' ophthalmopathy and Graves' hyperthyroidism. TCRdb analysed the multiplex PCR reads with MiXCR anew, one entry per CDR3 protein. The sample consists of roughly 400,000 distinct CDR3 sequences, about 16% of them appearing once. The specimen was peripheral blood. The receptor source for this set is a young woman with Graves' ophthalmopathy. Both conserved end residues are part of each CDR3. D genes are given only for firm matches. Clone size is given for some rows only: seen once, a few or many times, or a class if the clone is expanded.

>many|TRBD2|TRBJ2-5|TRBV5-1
CASSPLAGVQETQYF
TGCGCCAGCAGCCCACTAGCGGGGGTACAAGAGACCCAGTACTTC
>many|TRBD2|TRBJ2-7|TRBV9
CASSVGTRVVDEQYF
TGTGCCAGCAGCGTGGGGACTAGAGTGGTTGACGAGCAGTACTTC
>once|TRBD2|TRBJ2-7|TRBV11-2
CASSLELADSYEQYF
TGTGCCAGCAGCTTAGAACTAGCGGATTCCTACGAGCAGTACTTC
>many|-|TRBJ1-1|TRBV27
CASSLLGEAFF
TGTGCCAGCAGTTTATTAGGTGAAGCTTTCTTT
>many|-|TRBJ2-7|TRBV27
CASSLTIGGYNEKYF
TGTGCCAGCAGTTTAACCATAGGGGGTTATAACGAGAAGTACTTC
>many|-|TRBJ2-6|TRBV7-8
CASSSDRGVSGANVLTF
TGTGCCAGCAGCTCCGACCGAGGGGTCTCTGGGGCCAACGTCCTGACTTTC
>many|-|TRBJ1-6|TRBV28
CASSPERVSPLHF
TGTGCCAGCAGCCCCGAAAGGGTATCACCCCTCCACTTT
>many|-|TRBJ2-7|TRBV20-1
CSAPPVERYEQYF
TGCAGTGCCCCCCCCGTGGAACGATACGAGCAGTACTTC
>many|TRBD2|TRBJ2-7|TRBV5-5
CASSAGLGTYEQYF
TGTGCCAGCAGCGCGGGACTAGGTACCTACGAGCAGTACTTC
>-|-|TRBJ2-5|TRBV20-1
CSTPGGPGAQYF
TGCAGCACTCCCGGGGGCCCGGGGGCCCAGTACTTC
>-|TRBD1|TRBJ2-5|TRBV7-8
CASSPRPDRGRKTQYF
TGTGCCAGCAGCCCGAGGCCCGACAGGGGGAGAAAGACCCAGTACTTC
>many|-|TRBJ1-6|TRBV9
CASSPPGASYNSPLHF
TGTGCCAGCAGCCCGCCAGGGGCGTCCTATAATTCACCCCTCCACTTT
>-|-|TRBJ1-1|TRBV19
CASSRDGARDAFF
TGTGCCAGTAGTCGGGACGGCGCCCGAGATGCTTTCTTT
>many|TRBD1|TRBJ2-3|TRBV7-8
CASSLADRFVEDTQYF
TGTGCCAGCAGCTTAGCGGACAGGTTTGTCGAAGATACGCAGTATTTT
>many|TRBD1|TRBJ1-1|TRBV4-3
CASSQSHSGQMTEAFF
TGCGCCAGCAGCCAAAGTCACTCGGGACAGATGACTGAAGCTTTCTTT
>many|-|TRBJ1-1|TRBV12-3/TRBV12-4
CASSSGLLSRAEAFF
TGTGCCAGCAGTTCGGGACTCCTAAGTAGGGCTGAAGCTTTCTTT
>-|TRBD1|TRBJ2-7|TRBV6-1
CASRASGQGPGEQYF
TGTGCCAGCAGGGCCTCGGGACAGGGGCCCGGAGAGCAGTACTTC
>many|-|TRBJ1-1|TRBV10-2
CASSERNSEAFF
TGCGCCAGCAGTGAAAGGAACTCTGAAGCTTTCTTT
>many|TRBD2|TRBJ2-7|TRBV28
CASSPTSGRLGEQYF
TGTGCCAGCAGCCCTACTAGCGGGAGGCTGGGCGAGCAGTACTTC